This TCR beta chain was recovered during a study of cytomegalovirus exposure and HLA in healthy donors (dated 2017 in TCRdb). With respect to the entire study: According to an earlier analysis of several hundred of the donors, some 170 million T cells yielded 120 million or so unique TCR beta sequences and approximately 280 Gb of sequence data. An early release covering 550 to 650 HLA-typed donors comprised approximately 290 gigabases of sequencing data and tens of millions of unique TCR sequences. Because of strong linkage in the cohort, roughly five DR-DQ haplotypes were treated as single units for association and clustering. The study aimed to test whether cataloging public T cell receptors could reveal signatures of past pathogen exposure. A later genetic analysis used genome-wide SNP genotypes for about three fifths of the roughly 700 donors, treating that subset as a discovery cohort. An earlier analysis of approximately 630 of the donors applied high-throughput TCR beta sequencing to assess whether each TCR beta V gene segment acted as functional or pseudogenic. Across around 400 genotyped donors of the cohort, an average of roughly 250,000 unique TCR beta nucleotide sequences per donor were sequenced, and approximately 17% of those sequences were non-productive. HLA typing included class I and class II loci at four-digit resolution. Rather than drawing on any new phenotypic data, the later analysis identified candidate immune exposures from TCR beta sequences and the way those sequences occurred across donors. To predict cytomegalovirus infection status, the study brought together high-throughput TCR immunosequencing, statistical association of individual TCRs with disease status, and machine learning. Of the approximately 400 genotyped donors, roughly 80% fell in the genetic ancestry cluster associated with self-reported Caucasian donors. A later analysis re-analyzed previously published TCR beta repertoires from 650 to 800 donors and added high-resolution HLA genotyping to study TCR occurrence patterns. Besides the first cohort of more than 650 subjects, a separate validation cohort made up of roughly 130 different subjects was used. All discovery cohort repertoires had been generated on a single sequencing platform. The T cell repertoires of some 670 subjects were profiled by immunosequencing and related to cytomegalovirus serostatus. Donor age, sex, ethnicity and CMV serostatus were collected together with the repertoire data. Typing coverage varied by locus: roughly 629-640 donors for A, B, C, DRB1 and DQB1; approximately 500 for DQA1; about 590 for DPA1; approximately 470 for DPB1. What the study reported, not specific to this receptor: An earlier analysis of 450 to 750 of the donors showed that most TCR beta V segments appeared in productive rearrangements either about 90% or about 30% of the time, which broadly matched IMGT annotations. In a later analysis, TCR association rates were found to vary across HLA loci, with the most associated TCRs seen for DRB1 alleles and the fewest for HLA-C alleles. A group of highly shared sequence variants was considered likely to be a technical artifact of the sequencing pipeline. Most CMV-associated TCR beta chains appeared to be HLA-restricted in a later analysis, and the HLA associations seemed to be driven largely by CMV exposure. For the cohort, immune exposure information was limited to CMV serostatus. Because some donors lacked HLA typing at each locus, the association tests relied only on the typed subset. Because counts were too low, seventeen rarely observed V segments, including chromosome 9 orphons, were excluded from the earlier analysis of fewer than 650 of the donors. Linkage disequilibrium might explain the correlated functional status among segregating V segments, but an unknown experimental factor could not be ruled out. Because the 87-base-pair reads could not distinguish some IMGT-functional V segments, including TRBV6-2 and TRBV6-3, those segments were excluded. A total of 150 or so TCR beta chains were listed by the study as associated with cytomegalovirus. In vitro tests confirmed that a few of the cytomegalovirus-associated TCR beta chains recognize cytomegalovirus antigens. In a later genetic analysis, fewer N-insertions in productive TCRs were reported among donors in an Asian-associated ancestry cluster than the approximately 670-donor mean. A further reported finding was that TCR beta sequences accurately predicted the HLA-A and HLA-B alleles for most subjects in the first cohort. The authors suggested that the approach could potentially be extended to other disease states and immunological phenotypes. Most TCR sequences were observed very rarely across donors, whereas some public TCRs were present in many individuals. Sequencing depth was assumed to be roughly uniform across donors in the presence/absence analyses, though that assumption may not hold. Cytomegalovirus status was reported to be diagnosed by the classifier with high specificity and sensitivity in both the original and validation cohorts. The cohort was sequenced for TCR beta chains only, and without alpha or paired-chain data the features that could be detected were limited. V-gene and J-gene trimming of TCR beta chains was associated with a missense DCLRE1C variant in a later genetic analysis, and the association was replicated in an independent cohort. In a later analysis, several top co-occurrence clusters were reported to appear linked to parvovirus B19, influenza, CMV and Epstein-Barr virus. A later analysis found that HLA-associated TCR beta chains were more clonally expanded and had lower generation probabilities than equally common non-associated chains. A later analysis associated about 17,000 TCR beta sequences with specific HLA alleles at a false discovery rate of 0.05. When HLA alleles, especially DR and DQ, strongly co-occurred, TCR associations were difficult to assign to individual alleles.

On this clone itself: The clone's antigen remains unknown. Per-nucleotide qualities are absent, and no much larger clonotype sits a single base away.

From the germline V gene, CDR1 is SGHDT and CDR2 is YYEEEE. The CDR3 holds 14 amino acids from the cysteine to the phenylalanine. Only the CDR3 region is kept as DNA, spanning 42 bases read in frame from base 1. Here V drops 5 bases and J drops 5 bases, and the junction holds 6 bases not matched to any gene. The cohort consisted of 650 to 700 healthy bone marrow donors. Cohort members were all nominally healthy when sampled, although unrecorded immune exposures were likely present. The donor was CMV seronegative and was included in the group of several hundred seronegative cohort members. Each donor provided a peripheral blood sample, and peripheral blood mononuclear cells were used for TCR beta sequencing. Genomic DNA extraction from the blood cell samples was performed with the Qiagen DNeasy Blood Extraction Kit. Libraries were built with the immunoSEQ multiplex PCR assay. The multiplex PCR relied on a mix of 60 forward primers for TCR Vbeta segments and 13 reverse primers for TCR Jbeta segments. Amplification of the CDR3 region of rearranged TCR beta genes was performed with a multiplex PCR assay on genomic DNA. Amplified TCR beta libraries were sequenced as 87-base-pair reads on the Illumina HiSeq System. In the source study's methods: Across the 500 to 700 repertoires, a later analysis counted approximately 83 million unique TCR beta chains, around 11 million of which were shared by at least two donors. A nearest-neighbor algorithm error-corrected the raw reads and collapsed the reads into unique sequences, merging closely related sequences to remove PCR and sequencing errors. V, D and J gene segments were assigned by aligning CDR3 sequences to IMGT reference sequences. For a sequence to be retained, at least a six-nucleotide match to both a V gene segment and a J gene segment was required. A rearrangement was called productive if the CDR3 had no stop codons and remained in frame with V and J, and every other rearrangement was called non-productive. CDR3 was defined according to IMGT convention as the region running from the second conserved V-encoded cysteine to the conserved J-encoded phenylalanine. The earlier analysis of some 540 of the donors excluded any sequence lacking an unambiguous match to a single V gene segment. An earlier analysis of 500 to 600 of the donors classified V segments as functional when productive rearrangements were above 56.7% and as segregating when the standard deviation between donors was above 5%. A statistical classification framework was built for diagnosing cytomegalovirus status from the catalog of TCR beta chain sequences. A later analysis assigned V and J genes by comparing TCR nucleotide sequences with IMGT/GENE-DB human TR gene sequences. Using the TCRdist pipeline, a later analysis assigned CDR3 sequences along with most-parsimonious VDJ recombination scenarios. In a later analysis, every TCR beta chain was defined by the combination of its CDR3 amino acid sequence and its V-gene family, and reads without a unique V-gene family were dropped. As a way to deal with suspected cross-contamination and a sequencing artifact, a later analysis dropped under 600 nucleotide sequences that were highly shared and had low generation probability. For each public chain, a later analysis derived a clonal expansion index from normalized ranks of inferred template counts within each repertoire. In a later analysis, generation probabilities were computed using a VDJ recombination model fitted to out-of-frame rearrangements, and the results were checked against IGoR. In a later analysis, TCR-TCR, TCR-HLA and TCR-CMV co-occurrence was scored with hypergeometric tests, and a repertoire-size bias correction was applied to TCR pairs. A later analysis estimated false discovery rates by permuting HLA or CMV assignments 20 times. In a later analysis, co-occurring TCRs were grouped using DBSCAN, and TCRdist sequence similarity was added for clustering within HLA-allele-positive subsets. Repertoires with fewer than 30,000 or more than 120,000 public chains were left out of co-occurrence clustering, as were five repertoires with anomalous nucleotide sharing. Sourced from immuneACCESS, this table was stored by TCRdb with only in-frame sequences that have V and J called. A share of the clones is absent; for the studies checked, an unresolved V gene accounts for under half, and the remainder has no known explanation. That table is the source of V, J and clone size, and D and trimming were worked out from the DNA. This sample comprises fewer than 350,000 clones, about 90% of them detected only once. Approximately 2.2% of the sample rests with the top ten.

This receptor was obtained from a woman between 18 and 29 years old in good health and CMV-seronegative. Material: PBMCs. The chain links TRBV5-6 with TRBJ2-3; 9 bases in between match TRBD1. The CDR3 protein sequence reads: CASSPDRGGDTQYF. The DNA reads as follows: TGTGCCAGCAGTCCGGACAGGGGTGGAGATACGCAGTATTTT.